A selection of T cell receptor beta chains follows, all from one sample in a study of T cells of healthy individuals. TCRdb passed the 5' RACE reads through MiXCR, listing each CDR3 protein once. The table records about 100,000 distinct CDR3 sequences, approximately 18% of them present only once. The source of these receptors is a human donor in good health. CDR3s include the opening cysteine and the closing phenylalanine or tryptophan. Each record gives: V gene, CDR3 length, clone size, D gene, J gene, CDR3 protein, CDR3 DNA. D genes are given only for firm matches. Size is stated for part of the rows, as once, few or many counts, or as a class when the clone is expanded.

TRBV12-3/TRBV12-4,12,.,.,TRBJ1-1,CASSLRRTEAFF,TGTGCCAGCAGTTTAAGACGAACTGAAGCTTTCTTT
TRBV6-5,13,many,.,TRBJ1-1,CASSYSRTTEAFF,TGTGCCAGCAGTTACTCGCGCACCACCGAAGCTTTCTTT
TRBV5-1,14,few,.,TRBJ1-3,CASSLFGRGNTIYF,TGCGCCAGCAGCTTGTTTGGCAGGGGAAACACCATATATTTT
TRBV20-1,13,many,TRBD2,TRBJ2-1,CSARGLAVNEQFF,TGCAGTGCTCGAGGACTAGCGGTAAATGAGCAGTTCTTC
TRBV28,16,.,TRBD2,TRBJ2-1,CASSPPFAGVRNEQFF,TGTGCCAGCAGCCCTCCCTTTGCGGGAGTTAGGAATGAGCAGTTCTTC
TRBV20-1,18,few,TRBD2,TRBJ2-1,CSASGLAGGWSSYNEQFF,TGCAGTGCTAGTGGGCTAGCGGGAGGGTGGAGCTCCTACAATGAGCAGTTCTTC
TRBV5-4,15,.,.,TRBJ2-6,CASSSPLPGANVLTF,TGTGCCAGCAGCTCCCCACTGCCCGGGGCCAACGTCCTGACTTTC
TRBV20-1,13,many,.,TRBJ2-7,CSARGRDDYEQYF,TGCAGTGCTAGGGGCAGGGACGACTACGAGCAGTACTTC
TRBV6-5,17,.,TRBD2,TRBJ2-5,CASSRGTSGTPGETQYF,TGTGCCAGCAGCCGTGGGACTAGCGGGACTCCCGGAGAGACCCAGTACTTC
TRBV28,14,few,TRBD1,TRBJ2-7,CASTMGQALYEQYF,TGTGCCAGCACCATGGGACAGGCCCTCTACGAGCAGTACTTC
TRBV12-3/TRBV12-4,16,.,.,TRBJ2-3,CASSPGRGARTDTQYF,TGTGCCAGCAGTCCGGGGCGAGGGGCCCGCACAGATACGCAGTATTTT
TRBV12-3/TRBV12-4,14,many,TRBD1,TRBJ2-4,CASSLKDRGGIQYF,TGTGCCAGCAGTTTAAAGGACAGGGGGGGCATTCAGTACTTC
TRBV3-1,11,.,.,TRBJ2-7,CASRGFYEQYF,TGTGCCAGCAGAGGGTTCTACGAGCAGTACTTC
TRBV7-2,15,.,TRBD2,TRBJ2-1,CASSIAGSSYNEQFF,TGTGCCAGCAGTATAGCGGGGAGCTCCTACAATGAGCAGTTCTTC
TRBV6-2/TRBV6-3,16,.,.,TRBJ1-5,CASGLGLFYSNQPQHF,TGTGCCAGCGGATTAGGGCTTTTTTATAGCAATCAGCCCCAGCATTTT
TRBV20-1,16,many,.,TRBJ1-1,CSARKPGIPMNTEAFF,TGCAGTGCTCGCAAACCAGGGATCCCTATGAACACTGAAGCTTTCTTT
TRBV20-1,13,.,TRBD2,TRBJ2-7,CSARGGGPYEQYF,TGCAGTGCGAGAGGCGGGGGGCCCTACGAGCAGTACTTC
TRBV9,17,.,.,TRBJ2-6,CASSVARGGSGANVLTF,TGTGCCAGCAGCGTAGCAAGAGGGGGCTCTGGGGCCAACGTCCTGACTTTC
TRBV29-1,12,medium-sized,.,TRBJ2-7,CSVVVLPWEQYF,TGCAGCGTTGTGGTCCTTCCCTGGGAGCAGTACTTC
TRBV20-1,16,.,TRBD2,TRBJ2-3,CSARKGLAQYTDTQYF,TGCAGTGCCCGAAAGGGACTAGCTCAATATACAGATACGCAGTATTTT